The clone carrying this T cell receptor (beta chain) was counted at least ten times. This sample was taken from a study of T-cell reconstitution after alpha-beta-depleted transplantation in children. This CDR3 comprises 12 residues. The V and J ends lost 5 bases and 1 base respectively, with 5 bases between them. Per germline, CDR1 SGHTA and CDR2 FQGNSA. TCRbeta library construction was performed incorporating unique molecular identifiers. MiXCR was run by TCRdb on the PCR reads, yielding one entry per CDR3 protein. This table holds about 500,000 distinct CDR3 sequences, about 33% found once. The source was PBMCs from the stem cell graft donor, collected from the stem cell graft. This chain uses TRBV7-2 with TRBJ2-5; D unresolved. The receptor was isolated from a human donor who donated a stem cell graft to a child with aplastic anemia. The CDR3 nucleotides read TGTGCCAGCAGCCATGGCCAAGAGACCCAGTACTTC. It is translated as CASSHGQETQYF.